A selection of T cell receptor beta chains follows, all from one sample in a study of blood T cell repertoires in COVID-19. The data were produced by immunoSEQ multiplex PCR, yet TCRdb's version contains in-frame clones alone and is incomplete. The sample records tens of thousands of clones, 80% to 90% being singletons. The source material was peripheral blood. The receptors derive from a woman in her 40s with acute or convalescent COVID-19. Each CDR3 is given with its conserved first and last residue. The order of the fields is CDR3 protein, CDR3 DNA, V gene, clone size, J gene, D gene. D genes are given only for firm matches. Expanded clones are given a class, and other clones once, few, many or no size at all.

CAWSITWGDRGPQNQPQHF TGTGCCTGGAGTATAACCTGGGGGGACAGGGGGCCTCAAAATCAGCCCCAGCATTTT TRBV30 once TRBJ1-5 TRBD1
CASSGVMNTEAFF TGTGCCAGCAGTGGAGTTATGAACACTGAAGCTTTCTTT TRBV2 once TRBJ1-1 -
CASSDPDEQTYSEAFF TGTGCCAGCAGTGACCCCGATGAGCAGACATACAGTGAAGCTTTCTTT TRBV2 few TRBJ1-1 -
CASSLTRDFPTGNTGELFF TGTGCCAGCAGTTTAACCCGGGACTTTCCCACCGGGAACACCGGGGAGCTGTTTTTT TRBV27 - TRBJ2-2 -
CASRTGGQANTEAFF TGTGCCAGCAGAACGGGTGGACAGGCCAACACTGAAGCTTTCTTT TRBV28 - TRBJ1-1 TRBD1
CASSPLKGEGNTEAFF TGTGCCAGCTCACCCTTGAAAGGAGAAGGGAACACTGAAGCTTTCTTT TRBV18 - TRBJ1-1 -
CASRRTGTGDGYTF TGTGCCAGCAGACGGACCGGGACAGGTGATGGCTACACCTTC TRBV28 once TRBJ1-2 TRBD1
CASSPLGGGYNEQFF TGTGCCAGTAGTCCCCTCGGCGGGGGTTACAATGAGCAGTTCTTC TRBV19 - TRBJ2-1 TRBD2
CASSVEDSRNEQFF TGTGCCAGCAGCGTAGAGGACTCCCGGAATGAGCAGTTCTTC TRBV9 - TRBJ2-1 -
CASSLELAGELFF TGTGCCAGCAGCTTAGAACTAGCCGGGGAGCTGTTTTTT TRBV11-3 - TRBJ2-2 -
CASSPTLGSSGELFF TGTGCCAGCAGCCCGACACTAGGGAGTTCCGGGGAGCTGTTTTTT TRBV11-2 once TRBJ2-2 -